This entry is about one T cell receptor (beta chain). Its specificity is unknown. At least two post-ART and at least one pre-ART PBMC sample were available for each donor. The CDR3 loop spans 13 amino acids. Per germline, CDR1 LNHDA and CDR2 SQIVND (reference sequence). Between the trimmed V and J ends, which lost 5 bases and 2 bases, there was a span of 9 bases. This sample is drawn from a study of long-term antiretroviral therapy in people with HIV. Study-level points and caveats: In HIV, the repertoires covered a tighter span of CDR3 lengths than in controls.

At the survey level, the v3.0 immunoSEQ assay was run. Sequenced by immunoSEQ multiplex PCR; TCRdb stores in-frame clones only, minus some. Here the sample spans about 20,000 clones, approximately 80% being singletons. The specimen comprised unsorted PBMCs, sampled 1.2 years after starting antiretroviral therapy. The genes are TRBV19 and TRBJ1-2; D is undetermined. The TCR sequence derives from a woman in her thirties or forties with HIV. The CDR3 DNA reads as TGTGCCAGTAGTTTCTCGCCCAACTATGGCTACACCTTC. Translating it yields CASSFSPNYGYTF.